What follows is one T cell receptor (beta chain) and its context. Some clones are missing from TCRdb's copy, which holds only in-frame ones; the method was immunoSEQ multiplex PCR. This repertoire shows 100,000 to 150,000 clones, 70% to 90% found once; its top ten account for around 3%. The data belong to a study of control samples from healthy donors and cancer patients. Input material: blood. The sequence came from a man in his sixties in good health.

CDR3 loop: CASSLNVEAFF. In DNA form, the CDR3 reads TGTGCCAGCAGTTTAAACGTAGAAGCTTTCTTT. This chain joins TRBV28 and TRBJ1-1; unclear D gene. V was pared by 2 bases and J by 8 bases, with 6 bases between. Looked up from germline, CDR1 is MDHEN and CDR2 is SYDVKM. The CDR3 is 11 amino acids.